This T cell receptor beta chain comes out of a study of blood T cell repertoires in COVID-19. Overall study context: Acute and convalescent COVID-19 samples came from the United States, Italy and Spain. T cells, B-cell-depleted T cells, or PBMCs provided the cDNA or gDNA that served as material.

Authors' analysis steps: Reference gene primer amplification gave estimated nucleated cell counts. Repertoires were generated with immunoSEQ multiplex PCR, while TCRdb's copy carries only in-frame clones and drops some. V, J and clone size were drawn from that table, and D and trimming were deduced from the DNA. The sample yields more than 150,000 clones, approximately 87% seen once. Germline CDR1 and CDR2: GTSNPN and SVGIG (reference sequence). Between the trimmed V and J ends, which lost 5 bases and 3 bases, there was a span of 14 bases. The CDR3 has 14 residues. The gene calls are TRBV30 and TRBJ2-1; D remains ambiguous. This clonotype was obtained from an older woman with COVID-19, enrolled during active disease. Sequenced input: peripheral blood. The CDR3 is CAWGTGQLYNEQFF. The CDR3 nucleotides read TGTGCCTGGGGCACGGGTCAACTCTACAATGAGCAGTTCTTC.